What follows are 6 T cell receptor beta chains derived from one specimen sequenced in a study of OX40 agonist ivuxolimab in advanced cancers. The protocol was immunoSEQ multiplex PCR, while the TCRdb copy is restricted to in-frame clones and leaves out a portion. The sample consists of approximately 37,000 clones, about 76% of them appearing once. This specimen consisted of CD4+ or CD8+ T cells sorted from blood, obtained in a trial of the OX40 agonist ivuxolimab. The source is an adult with an advanced solid tumor such as melanoma, head and neck, liver or kidney cancer.

The J gene is TRBJ2-5, the V gene TRBV30; D ambiguous. Germline V gene data show CDR1 as GTSNPN and CDR2 as SVGIG (reference sequence). The CDR3 covers 12 residues. With 0 bases removed from V and 1 base from J, the gap between germline ends came to 3 bases. CDR3: CAWSVLQETQYF. CDR3 sequence (DNA): TGTGCCTGGAGTGTCCTCCAAGAGACCCAGTACTTC.

The V and J genes are TRBV7-9 and TRBJ1-1; D remains unclear. The CDR3 has 12 amino acids. The germline V gene encodes CDR1 SEHNR and CDR2 FQNEAQ (reference sequence). The V gene lost 5 bases and the J gene lost 6 bases, with 10 bases spanning the gap. In nucleotides, the CDR3 is TGTGCCAGCAGCCCCCTCTCGGCTGAAGCTTTCTTT. Its protein product is CASSPLSAEAFF.

The genes are TRBV19 and TRBJ1-5; possibly TRBD1 for D (5 bases). Germline V lookup: CDR1 LNHDA, CDR2 SQIVND (reference sequence). V was cut by 3 bases and J by 6 bases, with 15 bases left in between. This CDR3 has 15 residues. The CDR3 protein is CASSMGRDLGQPQHF. The CDR3 DNA reads as TGTGCCAGTAGTATGGGAAGGGACTTGGGTCAGCCCCAGCATTTT.

CDR3 amino acids: CASSQGLLRRDRLNTIYF. CDR3 sequence (DNA): TGCGCCAGCAGCCAGGGGCTTCTACGTCGGGACAGGTTAAACACCATATATTTT. The genes are TRBV4-1 and TRBJ1-3; 8 positions match TRBD1. CDR1 is MGHRA, CDR2 YSYEKL, per germline. The V segment lost 3 bases and the J segment 6 bases; nucleotides outside the gene matches: 16. The CDR3 covers 18 residues.

The rearrangement joins TRBV29-1 to TRBJ2-6, with 10 bases matching TRBD2. The CDR3 is made up of 15 amino acids. Germline V gene lookup returns CDR1 SQVTM and CDR2 ANQGSEA. Losses at the gene ends were 6 bases for V and 1 base for J; bases not matched to a gene: 3. The CDR3 reads CSVSGGGSGANVLTF. The CDR3 DNA follows: TGCAGCGTGAGCGGGGGGGGTTCTGGGGCCAACGTCCTGACTTTC.

This chain uses TRBV6-6 with TRBJ1-5; 11 bases map to TRBD1. Trimming removed 6 bases from V and 5 bases from J; junction bases left unmatched: 3. Germline values: CDR1 MNHNY, CDR2 SVGAGI (reference sequence). The CDR3 contains 14 residues. The CDR3 protein is CASSGQGAYQPQHF. In DNA, the CDR3 is TGTGCCAGCAGCGGACAGGGGGCTTATCAGCCCCAGCATTTT.